This T cell receptor (beta chain) derives from a study of regulatory T cells in long-lasting Graves disease. General study results and limits: Favoring TRBV28, TRBJ1-2 and TRBJ2-5 was a feature seen in persistent disease. More public clonotypes were shared by persistent patients (about 3,000) than by new patients (about 1,000).

Arm-PCR with iRepertoire HTBI primers amplified the CDR3 regions for these TCR beta libraries. MiXCR, run by TCRdb on the multiplex PCR reads, gives a single entry per CDR3 protein. Of hundreds of thousands of distinct CDR3 sequences in the sample, about 14% were seen once. Comments on this clonotype: Its target is not known.

Sample time point: newly diagnosed GD, antithyroid drugs for less than 3 months. Researchers made the TCR library from RNA that was extracted from PBMCs. V trimming: 6 bases; J trimming: 0 bases; junction bases outside the gene matches: 10. The CDR3 runs 17 residues. Germline CDR1 is LGHNA and CDR2 is YNFKEQ. These data were also reused for a study on T cells in Graves' hyperthyroidism and ophthalmopathy. That publication notes: The model's output predicted ophthalmopathy at a median of about 5.9 months prior to onset.

The chain couples TRBV4-2 to TRBJ2-4, with 8 nucleotides matching TRBD1. Sequences were derived from peripheral blood mononuclear cells (PBMCs), sampled at new diagnosis, from a patient treated with antithyroid drugs. The sequence was obtained from a young man with Graves disease. The CDR3 DNA follows: TGTGCCAGCAGGCGGACAGGGAGCAGCCTAGCCAAAAACATTCAGTACTTC. Protein sequence: CASRRTGSSLAKNIQYF.